The 22 T cell receptor beta chains below were found in one sample sequenced in a study of control samples from healthy donors and cancer patients. Data came from immunoSEQ multiplex PCR; TCRdb stores just in-frame clones and leaves some out. The sample holds fewer than 85,000 clones, about 91% seen once. The sequenced sample consisted of blood. All receptors derive from a man in his forties or fifties in good health.

This chain joins TRBV19 and TRBJ2-3, with 11 bases identical to TRBD2. After removal of 5 bases from V and 2 bases from J, the junction contained 9 bases not matched to a gene. The CDR3 is 17 residues long. Germline V gives CDR1 LNHDA, CDR2 SQIVND (reference sequence). This chain's CDR3 is CASSVYSLAGATDTQYF. CDR3 DNA: TGTGCCAGTAGTGTCTACTCACTAGCGGGGGCCACAGATACGCAGTATTTT.

With regard to this clone: Other DNA variants within this sample encode the same CDR3. V usage is TRBV11-2 and J usage is TRBJ2-3; TRBD1 matches at 10 bases. CDR3 length equals 15 residues. CDR1 and CDR2 from the germline V gene are SGHAT and FQNNGV. J gave up 6 bases and V 1 base, and 4 bases lay outside the gene matches. DNA of the CDR3: TGTGCCAGCAGCTTAGGACAGGGGGCCCTCGATACGCAGTATTTT. It encodes CASSLGQGALDTQYF. Using reference TRBV11-2 and TRBJ2-3 for the parts outside the CDR3, the full variable domain is EAGVAQSPRYKIIEKRQSVAFWCNPISGHATLYWYQQILGQGPKLLIQFQNNGVVDDSQLPKDRFSAERLKGVDSTLKIQPAKLEDSAVYLCASSLGQGALDTQYFGPGTRLTVL.

V is TRBV6-5 and J is TRBJ1-2; TRBD1 agrees at 8 bases. CDR3 length equals 14 residues. Germline V gene sequence: CDR1 MNHEY, CDR2 SVGAGI. J gave up 4 bases and V 6 bases, and 7 bases lay outside the gene matches. CDR3 residues: CASSHRGISYGYTF. CDR3 in DNA: TGTGCCAGCAGCCACAGGGGGATTTCCTATGGCTACACCTTC.

The chain joins TRBV30 to TRBJ2-1; perhaps TRBD2 as D (6 bases). CDR1 is GTSNPN, CDR2 SVGIG, per germline (reference sequence). The CDR3 runs 11 residues. Trimming cost V 7 bases and J 9 bases, with 13 bases left between them. In nucleotides, the CDR3 is TGTGCCTTTACTAGCTTTGGTGAGCAGTTCTTC. This sequence encodes CAFTSFGEQFF.

This clone was seen once. The genes are TRBV10-3 and TRBJ1-1, with TRBD1 matching over 9 bases. After removal of 6 bases from V and 5 bases from J, the junction contained 13 bases not matched to a gene. There are 16 residues in the CDR3. Germline V gene sequence: CDR1 ENHRY, CDR2 SYGVKD. The CDR3 DNA reads TGTGCCATCAGCCGAGTTCCGGGACAGGGCGGGACTGAAGCTTTCTTT. Amino acids: CAISRVPGQGGTEAFF.

This clone was seen just once. This rearrangement joins TRBV7-6 to TRBJ2-1; D possibly matches TRBD1 or TRBD2 (5 bases each). CDR3 length equals 15 residues. V lost 6 bases and J lost 3, with 15 bases in between. From germline, CDR1 is SGHVS and CDR2 FNYEAQ. Written as DNA, the CDR3 is TGTGCCAGCAGTTCCCGGGACGTATACTACAATGAGCAGTTCTTC. This sequence encodes CASSSRDVYYNEQFF.

J is TRBJ1-5 and V is TRBV6-5, with 10 bases lining up with TRBD1. Germline-derived CDR1 and CDR2 are MNHEY and SVGAGI. V shed 6 bases and J 5 bases; nucleotides not matched to a gene: 7. CDR3 length: 15 amino acids. The CDR3 loop is CASSTPGQGHQPQHF. Written as DNA, the CDR3 is TGTGCCAGCAGCACACCGGGACAGGGGCATCAGCCCCAGCATTTT.

This clone was picked up a small number of times. CDR3 DNA: TGTGCCAGCAGTTTCCCCGGTTACGAGCAGTACTTC. Amino acids: CASSFPGYEQYF. The chain employs TRBV27 and TRBJ2-7; D is unresolved. This CDR3 is built from 12 residues. CDR1 is MNHEY and CDR2 is SMNVEV in the germline V gene (reference sequence). V shed 3 bases and J shed 4 bases, with 7 bases lying between them.

The V gene is TRBV4-1, the J gene TRBJ1-5, with no clear D. The CDR3 contains 14 residues. The germline V gene encodes CDR1 MGHRA and CDR2 YSYEKL. The V gene lost 1 base and the J gene lost 2 bases, with 6 bases spanning the gap. CDR3: CASSQVEGNQPQHF. CDR3 DNA: TGCGCCAGCAGCCAAGTAGAGGGCAATCAGCCCCAGCATTTT.

The chain uses TRBV6-5 and TRBJ1-2, with a tentative D call TRBD1 (6 bases). The CDR3 runs 15 residues. Germline CDR1 and CDR2: MNHEY and SVGAGI. Deletions cut 5 bases from V and 4 bases from J, with 17 bases between. The CDR3 DNA sequence: TGTGCCAGCAGTCCCTACTGGGGGGGCTCCTATGGCTACACCTTC. This encodes CASSPYWGGSYGYTF.

The V and J genes are TRBV10-1 and TRBJ2-3, with D perhaps matching TRBD2 (5 bases). This CDR3 spans 14 amino acids. V was shortened by 5 bases and J by 4 bases, with 13 bases between the two germline ends. CDR1 and CDR2 from the germline V gene are WNHNN and SYGVQD (reference sequence). This chain's CDR3 is CASSPGFGSDTQYF. In DNA, the CDR3 is TGCGCCAGCAGTCCGGGGTTCGGCTCAGATACGCAGTATTTT.

This clone occurred once. The chain couples TRBV3-1 (or the pseudogene TRBV3-2) to TRBJ2-7; the D gene could be TRBD1 or TRBD2 (5 bases each). The V gene's germline CDR1 is LGHDT and CDR2 YNNKEL (reference sequence). The V gene lost 4 bases and the J gene lost 3 bases, with 13 bases spanning the gap. The CDR3 spans 14 residues. This CDR3 is CASSPPGRLYEQYF. CDR3 nucleotide sequence: TGTGCCAGCAGCCCCCCGGGACGTCTCTACGAGCAGTACTTC.

CDR3 amino acids: CASRNDRVHEQFF. The CDR3 DNA reads as TGTGCCAGCAGAAACGACAGGGTACATGAGCAGTTCTTC. The rearrangement joins TRBV6-5 to TRBJ2-1, with 7 bases identical to TRBD1. Germline assignment: CDR1 MNHEY and CDR2 SVGAGI. The CDR3 runs 13 residues. V lost 6 bases, J lost 8 bases, and 7 bases stayed unmatched.

The rearrangement joins TRBV30 to TRBJ2-2, with 7 bases identical to TRBD2. The length of the CDR3 is 16 residues. The ends lost 5 bases at V and 2 bases at J; junction bases unmatched: 11. Looked up from germline, CDR1 is GTSNPN and CDR2 is SVGIG (reference sequence). In DNA form, the CDR3 reads TGTGCCTGGGTTAGAGGTGGGAGGGAAAACACCGGGGAGCTGTTTTTT. Residues: CAWVRGGRENTGELFF.

This clone was found once. This chain joins TRBV7-9 and TRBJ2-1, with a weak D call TRBD1 (6 bases). The V gene's germline CDR1 is SEHNR and CDR2 FQNEAQ (reference sequence). V shed 0 bases and J shed 7 bases, with 13 bases lying between them. The CDR3 covers 15 residues. The CDR3 loop is CASSLANRERNEQFF. The CDR3 bases are TGTGCCAGCAGCTTAGCGAACAGGGAGAGGAATGAGCAGTTCTTC.

The chain joins TRBV29-1 to TRBJ1-2, with TRBD1 as a possible D gene (6 bases). The CDR3 length is 12 residues. Germline V gene lookup returns CDR1 SQVTM and CDR2 ANQGSEA. V lost 3 bases to trimming and J lost 7 bases, with 12 bases between them. The DNA of the CDR3 is TGCAGCGTTGAGCGGGGGGCAGGTGGCTACACCTTC. This translates into CSVERGAGGYTF.

V usage is TRBV25-1 and J usage is TRBJ1-3; D unclear. The V and J ends lost 1 base and 5 bases respectively, with 9 bases between them. Germline V gives CDR1 MGHDK, CDR2 SYGVNS. The CDR3 is made up of 14 amino acids. The CDR3, as DNA: TGTGCCAGCAGTGAATCGGAGAGCAGAAACACCATATATTTT. It encodes CASSESESRNTIYF.

The genes are TRBV4-2 and TRBJ2-1, with D tentatively TRBD2 (6 bases). This CDR3 comprises 16 residues. With 0 bases removed from V and 10 bases from J, the gap between germline ends came to 19 bases. From germline, CDR1 is LGHNA and CDR2 YNFKEQ. CDR3 in DNA: TGTGCCAGCAGCCAAGATCTGATTGCGGGGCCGCGGGAGCAGTTCTTC. Protein product: CASSQDLIAGPREQFF.

The chain carries TRBV5-5 and TRBJ1-4, with 12 bases aligning to TRBD1. The V segment lost 3 bases and the J segment 6 bases; nucleotides outside the gene matches: 9. Per the germline V gene, CDR1 is SGHKS and CDR2 is YYEKEE (reference sequence). There are 17 residues in the CDR3. The CDR3 DNA sequence: TGTGCCAGCAGCTCAAAACCGGGACAGGGGGCACATGAAAAACTGTTTTTT. Translated, it gives CASSSKPGQGAHEKLFF.

The chain carries TRBV5-4 and TRBJ1-1, with unresolved D. Germline CDR1 and CDR2: SGHNT and YYREEE (reference sequence). Trimming removed 7 bases from V and 3 bases from J, with 13 bases in between. The CDR3 consists of 13 residues. CDR3 in DNA: TGTGCCAGCGCCTCGGAGTTCGACACTGAAGCTTTCTTT. Its translation is CASASEFDTEAFF.

This sequence joins TRBV13 and TRBJ1-2, with 11 bases fitting TRBD1. Germline loops: CDR1 PRHDT, CDR2 FYEKMQ (reference sequence). This CDR3 contains 14 residues. The junction had 5 bases not matched to a gene; V was cut back by 3 bases and J by 8 bases. The CDR3 coding sequence is TGTGCCAGCAGCTTCGGACAGGGGGCGCAAGGCTACACCTTC. Translated: CASSFGQGAQGYTF.

This chain uses TRBV7-9 with TRBJ2-6, with a possible D match to TRBD2 (6 bases). V was clipped by 5 bases and J by 1 base, with 6 bases between them. Germline CDR1 SEHNR, CDR2 FQNEAQ (reference sequence). CDR3 length equals 14 residues. The DNA of the CDR3 is TGTGCCAGCAGCGGGGGGTCTGGGGCCAACGTCCTGACTTTC. This sequence encodes CASSGGSGANVLTF.